This TCR beta chain was profiled in a study of cytomegalovirus exposure and HLA in healthy donors. Germline values: CDR1 SEHNR, CDR2 FQNEAQ (reference sequence). Germline trimming cut 4 bases from V and 10 bases from J; bases unmatched to any gene: 13. CDR3 size: 17 residues. This clone has a handful of counts. Its specificity is unknown. General study findings and limits: Based on reports, TCR beta sequences accurately predicted HLA-A and HLA-B alleles for most subjects.

In the PCR, 60 Vbeta and 13 Jbeta primers were used. The assay was immunoSEQ multiplex PCR, and TCRdb's table has in-frame clones only and misses some. The table shows 150,000 or so clones, with roughly 73% occurring only once. This receptor was taken from a man aged 18 to 35 in good health and CMV-seropositive. Sequencing was done on a sample of PBMCs. The chain uses TRBV7-9 and TRBJ1-6, with TRBD1 matching over 10 bases. This CDR3 is CASSSHNRQGASSPLHF. The CDR3 coding sequence is TGTGCCAGCAGCTCCCACAATCGACAGGGGGCTAGCTCACCCCTCCACTTT.